These 9 T cell receptor beta chains share one sample of origin, sequenced in a study of shared clonotypes between healthy human individuals. Naive CD8 cells were CD45RO-negative, positively selected for CCR7, excluding terminally differentiated effector memory CD45RA+ cells. The table came from immunoSEQ multiplex PCR; TCRdb's copy has only in-frame clones and leaves some out. The data show millions of clones, approximately 94% seen once. Sequencing was done on a sample of naive CD8+ T cells from PBMCs. The receptors derive from a man between 18 and 29 years old in good health. Some clones in this sample may be carry-over from other donors' samples.

The gene calls are TRBV29-1 and TRBJ2-5, with D possibly TRBD2 on 6 matching bases. The tail of the sequence fits TRBJ2-7 better, so the J call may be wrong. Germline assignment: CDR1 SQVTM and CDR2 ANQGSEA. This CDR3 region has 12 residues. CDR3 DNA sequence: TGCAGCTCCGTGGGGGTGGAGGGCGAGCAGTACTTC. Protein product: CSSVGVEGEQYF.

The chain carries TRBV7-3 and TRBJ2-7; 8 bases line up with TRBD2. The CDR3 runs to 19 residues. The J segment lost 1 base and the V segment lost 1 base, leaving 15 bases of the junction unmatched. CDR1 is SGHTA and CDR2 is FQGTGA in the germline V gene. The CDR3 loop reads CASSLNPRSVSGSSYEQYF. The CDR3 DNA is TGTGCCAGCAGCTTAAACCCACGTTCGGTAAGCGGGAGTTCCTACGAGCAGTACTTC.

The chain joins TRBV30 to TRBJ2-3; 10 bases are a match to TRBD1. V lost 5 bases, J lost 4 bases, and 6 bases stayed unmatched. This CDR3 has 14 residues. The germline V gene has CDR1 GTSNPN and CDR2 SVGIG (reference sequence). The CDR3 spells CAWVGTGVADTQYF. CDR3 bases: TGTGCCTGGGTGGGGACAGGGGTGGCAGATACGCAGTATTTT. Together with reference TRBV30 and TRBJ2-3, the CDR3 gives the full variable domain: SQTIHQWPATLVQPVGSPLSLECTVEGTSNPNLYWYRQAAGRGLQLLFYSVGIGQISSEVPQNLSASRPQDRQFILSSKKLLLSDSGFYLCAWVGTGVADTQYFGPGTRLTVL.

The V gene is TRBV5-4, the J gene TRBJ2-7, with D perhaps matching TRBD1 (6 bases). V gave up 4 bases and J gave up 0 bases, with 11 bases separating them. Germline CDR1 SGHNT, CDR2 YYREEE (reference sequence). There are 14 residues in the CDR3. The CDR3 DNA sequence: TGTGCCAGCAGCCTATGGGGGCCCTCCTACGAGCAGTACTTC. It codes for CASSLWGPSYEQYF.

The CDR3 coding sequence is TGTGCCAGCAGTGAATATGTGACAGCCTCCTACGAGCAGTACTTC. Residues: CASSEYVTASYEQYF. The V and J genes are TRBV6-1 and TRBJ2-7; possible D gene TRBD1, 5 bases. Germline CDR1 reads MNHNS; CDR2 reads SASEGT. The ends were cut back, 2 bases at V and 0 bases at J, with 11 bases in the middle. The CDR3 length is 15 residues.

The V gene is TRBV27, the J gene TRBJ2-4; tentatively, D is TRBD2 (5 bases). Trimming stripped 2 bases from V and 9 bases from J, with 11 bases between. CDR1 MNHEY and CDR2 SMNVEV come from the germline V gene (reference sequence). The CDR3 is 13 amino acids. The CDR3 coding sequence is TGTGCCAGCAGTTTAACCCGGACTGGCATTCAGTACTTC. Translated, it gives CASSLTRTGIQYF.

The rearrangement uses TRBV4-1 and TRBJ2-1, with TRBD1 matching 9 bases. In germline, CDR1 is MGHRA, CDR2 YSYEKL. CDR3 size: 18 residues. V trimming: 1 base; J trimming: 0 bases; junction bases outside the gene matches: 7. The CDR3 DNA reads TGCGCCAGCAGCCAAGGACAGGGGGGGCCCAGCTCCTACAATGAGCAGTTCTTC. Its protein is CASSQGQGGPSSYNEQFF.

The J gene is TRBJ2-1, the V gene TRBV27, with a tentative D call TRBD1 (6 bases). Trimming stripped 4 bases from V and 5 bases from J, with 21 bases between. Germline V CDR1 and CDR2: MNHEY, SMNVEV (reference sequence). The length of the CDR3 is 17 residues. CDR3 in DNA: TGTGCCAGCAGTTCCCCGTACAGGGTTAGAACACACAATGAGCAGTTCTTC. Its protein is CASSSPYRVRTHNEQFF.

The chain couples TRBV28 to TRBJ2-1; perhaps TRBD2 as D (5 bases). The germline V gene has CDR1 MDHEN and CDR2 SYDVKM. The CDR3 runs 17 residues. V lost 2 bases and J lost 5, with 19 bases in between. The CDR3 reads CASSLPTSSAVDNEQFF. CDR3 bases: TGTGCCAGCAGTTTACCAACAAGTAGCGCGGTTGACAATGAGCAGTTCTTC.